This T cell receptor beta chain was documented in a study of blood T cell repertoires in COVID-19. Study context: Acute and convalescent COVID-19 specimens originated in the United States, Italy and Spain.

This clone was counted once. J gave up 2 bases and V 0 bases, and 17 bases lay outside the gene matches. CDR1 and CDR2 from the germline V gene are LNHNV and YYDKDF (reference sequence). CDR3 length equals 21 residues. TCRdb's table, derived via immunoSEQ multiplex PCR, lists solely in-frame clones and lacks some. The sample contains roughly 260,000 clones, more than 85% of which appear only once. Patients from Seattle were sampled longitudinally, starting during active infection. The V call is TRBV15, the J call TRBJ2-7, with 12 bases fitting TRBD2. The origin of this receptor is a person under 30 with COVID-19, enrolled during active disease. Sequenced input: peripheral blood. The CDR3 region has the DNA TGTGCCACCAGCAGAGATCAATCTCTTGGGCTAGCGGGAGGGCCTACCTACGAGCAGTACTTC. This sequence encodes CATSRDQSLGLAGGPTYEQYF.